The 28 T cell receptor beta chains given below trace back to one sample, sequenced in a study of T cells in Graves' hyperthyroidism and ophthalmopathy. Template material for amplifying TCR beta CDR3 regions consisted of RNA transcripts. Researchers ran a first-round RT-PCR on the TCR CDR3 using the HTBI primer set. TCRdb re-analysed the multiplex PCR reads in MiXCR, keeping a single row per CDR3 protein. This table holds about 560,000 distinct CDR3 sequences, 16% found once. Material: blood. The source of these receptors is a woman aged 18-30 years with Graves' hyperthyroidism.

This clonotype was seen at least ten times. The DNA of the CDR3 is TGTGCCAGCAGTGGTGGGACAGGGATAAACTATGGCTACACCTTC. This gives the protein CASSGGTGINYGYTF. The rearrangement joins TRBV2 to TRBJ1-2; 9 positions agree with TRBD1. Per the germline V gene, CDR1 is SNHLY and CDR2 is FYNNEI. Trimming took 4 bases from V and 2 from J; bases not matched to a gene: 5. The CDR3 length is 15 residues.

This clonotype was counted only a few times. This chain uses TRBV4-3 with TRBJ2-2, with 11 bases matching TRBD2. V gave up 3 bases and J gave up 4 bases; unmatched junction bases: 10. This CDR3 contains 18 residues. From germline, CDR1 is LGHNA and CDR2 YSLEER. CDR3 loop: CASSQGRVAGGPTGELFF. In DNA, the CDR3 is TGCGCCAGCAGCCAGGGCCGTGTAGCGGGGGGGCCCACCGGGGAGCTGTTTTTT.

This clonotype was found many times. The CDR3 DNA is TGTGCCAGCAGCAGCCGGGACAGGGGGCTTTACGAGCAGTACTTC. This sequence encodes CASSSRDRGLYEQYF. V gene TRBV7-9 combines with J gene TRBJ2-7; 12 bases agree with TRBD1. V shed 5 bases, J shed 4 bases, and the junction held 6 bases outside the gene matches. CDR1 SEHNR and CDR2 FQNEAQ come from the germline V gene (reference sequence). This CDR3 is 15 amino acids long.

This clonotype was picked up many times. The CDR3 nucleotides read TGCAGTGCTATAGCGGGAGGGCCATACAATGAGCAGTTCTTC. This translates into CSAIAGGPYNEQFF. The chain has TRBV20-1 and TRBJ2-1; 11 nucleotides agree with TRBD2. V was pared by 4 bases and J by 4 bases, with 3 bases of the junction left unmatched. The CDR3 is 14 amino acids. Germline lookup yields CDR1 DFQATT and CDR2 SNEGSKA (reference sequence).

The V gene is TRBV15, the J gene TRBJ1-2; D ambiguous. The CDR3 loop spans 14 amino acids. Looked up from germline, CDR1 is LNHNV and CDR2 is YYDKDF (reference sequence). The germline V and J ends were trimmed by 0 bases and 2 bases, with 7 bases remaining between them. The CDR3 sequence is CATSRDTENYGYTF. In DNA form, the CDR3 reads TGTGCCACCAGCAGAGATACCGAAAACTATGGCTACACCTTC.

This clonotype has only a few counts. The V and J genes are TRBV19 and TRBJ1-2; possibly TRBD1 for D (5 bases). Germline assignment: CDR1 LNHDA and CDR2 SQIVND (reference sequence). V lost 7 bases to trimming and J lost 8 bases, with 20 bases between them. CDR3 length equals 14 residues. In nucleotides, the CDR3 is TGTGCCAGTACCGCGGGACGAACGATTGGGGGCTACACCTTC. Protein sequence: CASTAGRTIGGYTF.

The V gene is TRBV5-1, the J gene TRBJ2-4; possibly TRBD1 or TRBD2 for D (6 bases each). Deletions cut 0 bases from V and 1 base from J, with 11 bases between. The germline V gene encodes CDR1 SGHRS and CDR2 YFSETQ. This CDR3 comprises 16 residues. Written as DNA, the CDR3 is TGCGCCAGCAGCTTGGGGGGGGCCGGGGCCAAAAACATTCAGTACTTC. Translated: CASSLGGAGAKNIQYF.

This clonotype was detected only a few times. This chain connects TRBV6-1 to TRBJ2-4, with 11 bases that match TRBD1. The V gene's germline CDR1 is MNHNS and CDR2 SASEGT. The CDR3 is 15 amino acids. V dropped 6 bases and J dropped 9; count of bases not matched to a gene: 10. CDR3 nucleotide sequence: TGTGCCAGCAGCGACGGACAGGGGGCAGTAAGCATTCAGTACTTC. Protein sequence: CASSDGQGAVSIQYF.

The chain recombines TRBV29-1 with TRBJ2-5; 16 bases are shared with TRBD2. Germline V lookup: CDR1 SQVTM, CDR2 ANQGSEA. V lost 3 bases, J lost 4 bases, and 8 bases stayed unmatched. This CDR3 comprises 17 residues. The CDR3 sequence: CSVEGTSGRAFGETQYF. CDR3 DNA: TGCAGCGTTGAGGGGACTAGCGGGAGGGCCTTTGGAGAGACCCAGTACTTC.

On this clonotype itself: Given a much more abundant clone one base away, this may be a read error. This chain uses TRBV20-1 with TRBJ1-5; possible D gene TRBD1, 5 bases. Near its end, the DNA agrees better with TRBJ2-3, so the J call may be wrong. Germline V gene data show CDR1 as DFQATT and CDR2 as SNEGSKA (reference sequence). The CDR3 covers 17 residues. CDR3 DNA sequence: TGCAGTGCCCGCAGTGGGTGGCAGGGTATGGGCAATCAGCCCCAGTATTTT. Its translation: CSARSGWQGMGNQPQYF.

This clonotype appeared a few times. The chain links TRBV2 to TRBJ2-3; 7 bases map to TRBD1. Germline V gene lookup returns CDR1 SNHLY and CDR2 FYNNEI. J gave up 6 bases and V 3 bases, and 9 bases lay outside the gene matches. The CDR3 has 15 amino acids. As DNA, the CDR3 is TGTGCCAGCAGTGACTCCGGGACAGTGGGGGATACGCAGTATTTT. Translation gives CASSDSGTVGDTQYF.

In its sample, this clonotype was seen many times. The J gene is TRBJ2-3, the V gene TRBV7-8; D unclear. The germline V and J ends were trimmed by 5 bases and 9 bases, with 18 bases remaining between them. Germline V CDR1 and CDR2: SGHVS, FQNEAQ. The CDR3 is made up of 14 amino acids. CDR3 residues: CASSPSIGPLTQYF. DNA for the CDR3: TGTGCCAGCAGCCCCTCGATCGGCCCGCTCACGCAGTATTTT.

The chain combines TRBV15 with TRBJ1-4; TRBD1 is a possible D gene (5 bases). Germline assignment: CDR1 LNHNV and CDR2 YYDKDF (reference sequence). The CDR3 consists of 15 residues. Trimming took off 4 bases at V and 8 bases at J, with 17 bases between the two ends. Here the CDR3 DNA reads TGTGCCACCAGCACAGAGGGAGAGGGGATCGAAAAACTGTTTTTT. This encodes CATSTEGEGIEKLFF.

The rearrangement uses TRBV5-6 and TRBJ2-3; a weak D match, TRBD2 (7 bases). The CDR3 totals 17 residues. V lost 0 bases and J lost 0, with 14 bases in between. In germline, CDR1 is SGHDT, CDR2 YYEEEE. CDR3 sequence (DNA): TGTGCCAGCAGCTTGGCTGGGGGGGCACCTAGCACAGATACGCAGTATTTT. It translates to CASSLAGGAPSTDTQYF.

The V call is TRBV20-1, the J call TRBJ1-4; D gene unclear. This CDR3 region has 12 residues. V lost 4 bases and J lost 5, with 8 bases in between. Germline lookup yields CDR1 DFQATT and CDR2 SNEGSKA (reference sequence). DNA of the CDR3: TGCAGTGCTATTAAAGGGAATGAAAAACTGTTTTTT. Its protein product is CSAIKGNEKLFF.

This clonotype was found many times. The chain is built from TRBV20-1 and TRBJ2-4; tentatively, D is TRBD2 (6 bases). Per germline, CDR1 DFQATT and CDR2 SNEGSKA (reference sequence). CDR3 length: 16 residues. The V gene lost 6 bases and the J gene lost 3 bases, with 21 bases spanning the gap. The CDR3 DNA follows: TGCAGTGCGGGTGGGGAAGGAGCGGGTGTCAAAAACATTCAGTACTTC. It yields the protein CSAGGEGAGVKNIQYF.

The chain couples TRBV5-5 to TRBJ2-1; the D gene could be TRBD1 or TRBD2 (5 bases each). This CDR3 comprises 16 residues. Looked up from germline, CDR1 is SGHKS and CDR2 is YYEKEE (reference sequence). V gave up 2 bases and J gave up 9 bases, with 21 bases separating them. DNA for the CDR3: TGTGCCAGCAGCTTCTCCGCCGGGACCCGCCGCTTTGAGCAGTTCTTC. Translating gives CASSFSAGTRRFEQFF. Together with reference TRBV5-5 and TRBJ2-1, the CDR3 gives the full variable domain: DAGVTQSPTHLIKTRGQQVTLRCSPISGHKSVSWYQQVLGQGPQFIFQYYEKEERGRGNFPDRFSARQFPNYSSELNVNALLLGDSALYLCASSFSAGTRRFEQFFGPGTRLTVL.

A remark on this clonotype: It may be a read error: a sequence one base away is much more abundant. The chain recombines TRBV5-1 with TRBJ1-1; maybe TRBD1 (6 bases). The germline V gene has CDR1 SGHRS and CDR2 YFSETQ. The CDR3 contains 18 residues. The CDR3 nucleotides are TGCGCCAGCAGCTTGGGCGCCGGGGGCGGGAAGTGGCCCACTGAAGGTTTCTTT. It encodes CASSLGAGGGKWPTEGFF.

The chain joins TRBV24-1 to TRBJ2-1; 10 nucleotides agree with TRBD1. This CDR3 contains 19 residues. Germline V gene sequence: CDR1 KGHDR, CDR2 SFDVKD. The V segment lost 5 bases and the J segment 6 bases; nucleotides outside the gene matches: 18. The CDR3 region has the DNA TGTGCCACCAGTGGCCCAGCGGGACAGGGGCGCCCGGGGTTCAATGAGCAGTTCTTC. Encoded protein: CATSGPAGQGRPGFNEQFF.

This clonotype was picked up a small number of times. The J gene is TRBJ2-3, the V gene TRBV20-1, with D possibly matching TRBD2 (6 bases). The CDR3 loop spans 17 amino acids. V was trimmed by 0 bases and J by 0 bases, leaving 16 bases between them. CDR1 DFQATT and CDR2 SNEGSKA come from the germline V gene (reference sequence). This CDR3 reads CSARDWGDLTSTDTQYF. The CDR3 nucleotides read TGCAGTGCTAGAGATTGGGGGGACTTAACTAGCACAGATACGCAGTATTTT.

Only a few counts were recorded for this clonotype. V usage is TRBV30 and J usage is TRBJ2-3, with TRBD2 identical over 7 bases. The CDR3 length is 13 residues. With V trimmed by 7 bases and J by 7 bases, 11 bases remained unmatched. CDR1 GTSNPN and CDR2 SVGIG come from the germline V gene (reference sequence). This chain's CDR3 is CALRRLAQHTQYF. The CDR3 bases are TGTGCCTTGAGGCGACTAGCCCAGCATACGCAGTATTTT.

V gene TRBV24-1 combines with J gene TRBJ2-1; TRBD1 matches at 10 bases. This CDR3 region has 16 residues. Germline V gene sequence: CDR1 KGHDR, CDR2 SFDVKD. V trimming: 4 bases; J trimming: 12 bases; junction bases outside the gene matches: 14. CDR3 protein: CATSDETGGTLSGQFF. CDR3 sequence (DNA): TGTGCCACCAGTGACGAGACAGGGGGCACCCTTTCGGGGCAGTTCTTC.

This clonotype turned up a few times. CDR3 in amino acids: CSVDEGDQNTEAFF. CDR3 coding DNA: TGCAGCGTTGACGAGGGGGACCAGAACACTGAAGCTTTCTTT. The rearrangement links TRBV29-1 to TRBJ1-1; TRBD1 is a possible D gene (6 bases). The CDR3 has 14 residues. Germline CDR1 reads SQVTM; CDR2 reads ANQGSEA. V lost 3 bases to trimming and J lost 1 base, with 12 bases between them.

The sample holds a few counts of this clonotype. The V gene is TRBV15, the J gene TRBJ2-3, with D perhaps matching TRBD1 (6 bases). The CDR3 totals 17 residues. The V gene's germline CDR1 is LNHNV and CDR2 YYDKDF (reference sequence). V was pared by 2 bases and J by 6 bases, with 21 bases between. CDR3 amino acids: CATSRPRTDPIGDTQYF. The CDR3 nucleotides are TGTGCCACCAGCAGACCCAGGACAGACCCTATTGGGGATACGCAGTATTTT.

This clonotype was seen many times. The rearrangement joins TRBV2 to TRBJ1-1; D gene uncertain. The CDR3 is 13 residues long. The germline CDR1 and CDR2 sequences are SNHLY and FYNNEI. V was trimmed by 6 bases and J by 8 bases, leaving 16 bases between them. CDR3 bases: TGTGCCAGCAGCCGAGAGACGTTGGTGGAAGCTTTCTTT. As protein: CASSRETLVEAFF.

The sample holds a few counts of this clonotype. This chain uses TRBV29-1 with TRBJ2-2; D ambiguous. Per germline, CDR1 SQVTM and CDR2 ANQGSEA. The CDR3 runs to 15 residues. Deletions cut 2 bases from V and 2 bases from J, with 12 bases between. The CDR3 sequence: CSVELRVKNTGELFF. The CDR3 DNA reads TGCAGCGTTGAACTCCGAGTGAAAAACACCGGGGAGCTGTTTTTT.

This chain joins TRBV7-9 and TRBJ2-1, with D unclear. The CDR3 has 12 amino acids. The germline V and J ends were trimmed by 5 bases and 6 bases, with 8 bases remaining between them. CDR1 is SEHNR, CDR2 FQNEAQ, per germline (reference sequence). The CDR3, as DNA: TGTGCCAGCAGCCCTATTAGCAATGAGCAGTTCTTC. Its translation: CASSPISNEQFF.

V usage is TRBV20-1 and J usage is TRBJ2-7, with 9 bases matching TRBD1. The trim removed 4 bases at V and 3 bases at J, leaving 7 bases unmatched. CDR3 size: 14 residues. CDR1 is DFQATT and CDR2 is SNEGSKA in the germline V gene (reference sequence). The CDR3 DNA reads TGCAGTGCTAATTCCGGACAGGGGTACTACGAGCAGTACTTC. Protein sequence: CSANSGQGYYEQYF.